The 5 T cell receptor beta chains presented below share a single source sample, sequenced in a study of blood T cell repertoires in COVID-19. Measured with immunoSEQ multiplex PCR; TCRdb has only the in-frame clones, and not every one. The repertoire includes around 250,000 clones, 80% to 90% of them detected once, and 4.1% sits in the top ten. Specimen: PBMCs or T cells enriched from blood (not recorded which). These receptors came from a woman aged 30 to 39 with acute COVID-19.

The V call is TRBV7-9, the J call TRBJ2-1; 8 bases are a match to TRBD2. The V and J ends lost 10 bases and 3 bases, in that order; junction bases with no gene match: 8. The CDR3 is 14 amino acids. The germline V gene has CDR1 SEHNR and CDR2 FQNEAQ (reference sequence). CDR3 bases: TGTGCCACCTATGGGACTAGTGACTACAATGAGCAGTTCTTC. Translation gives CATYGTSDYNEQFF.

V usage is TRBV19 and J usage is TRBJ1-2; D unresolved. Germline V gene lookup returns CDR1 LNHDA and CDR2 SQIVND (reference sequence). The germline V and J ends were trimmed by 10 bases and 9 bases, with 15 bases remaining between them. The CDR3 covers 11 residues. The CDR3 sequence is CATEEGFRYTF. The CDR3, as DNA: TGTGCCACCGAAGAGGGTTTCCGCTACACCTTC. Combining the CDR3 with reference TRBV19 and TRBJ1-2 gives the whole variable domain DGGITQSPKYLFRKEGQNVTLSCEQNLNHDAMYWYRQDPGQGLRLIYYSQIVNDFQKGDIAEGYSVSREKKESFPLTVTSAQKNPTAFYLCATEEGFRYTFGSGTRLTVV.

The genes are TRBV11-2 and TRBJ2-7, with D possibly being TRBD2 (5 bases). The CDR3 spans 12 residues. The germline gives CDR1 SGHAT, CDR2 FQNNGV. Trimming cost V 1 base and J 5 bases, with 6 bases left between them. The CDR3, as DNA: TGTGCCAGCAGCTTAGTCGGGGACGAGCAGTACTTC. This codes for CASSLVGDEQYF. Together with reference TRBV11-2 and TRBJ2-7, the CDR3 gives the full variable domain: EAGVAQSPRYKIIEKRQSVAFWCNPISGHATLYWYQQILGQGPKLLIQFQNNGVVDDSQLPKDRFSAERLKGVDSTLKIQPAKLEDSAVYLCASSLVGDEQYFGPGTRLTVT.

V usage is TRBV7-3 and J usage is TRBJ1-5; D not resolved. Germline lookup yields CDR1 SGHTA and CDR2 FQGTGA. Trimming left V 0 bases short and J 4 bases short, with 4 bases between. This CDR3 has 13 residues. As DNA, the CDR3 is TGTGCCAGCAGCTTAACCCCAAATCAGCCCCAGCATTTT. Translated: CASSLTPNQPQHF.

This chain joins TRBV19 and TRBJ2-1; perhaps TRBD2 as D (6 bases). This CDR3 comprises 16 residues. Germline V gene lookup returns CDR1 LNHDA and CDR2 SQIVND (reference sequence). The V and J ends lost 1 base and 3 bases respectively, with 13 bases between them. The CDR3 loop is CASSIGYSGYYNEQFF. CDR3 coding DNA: TGTGCCAGTAGTATAGGGTATAGCGGTTACTACAATGAGCAGTTCTTC. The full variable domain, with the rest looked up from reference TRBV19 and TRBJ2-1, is DGGITQSPKYLFRKEGQNVTLSCEQNLNHDAMYWYRQDPGQGLRLIYYSQIVNDFQKGDIAEGYSVSREKKESFPLTVTSAQKNPTAFYLCASSIGYSGYYNEQFFGPGTRLTVL.